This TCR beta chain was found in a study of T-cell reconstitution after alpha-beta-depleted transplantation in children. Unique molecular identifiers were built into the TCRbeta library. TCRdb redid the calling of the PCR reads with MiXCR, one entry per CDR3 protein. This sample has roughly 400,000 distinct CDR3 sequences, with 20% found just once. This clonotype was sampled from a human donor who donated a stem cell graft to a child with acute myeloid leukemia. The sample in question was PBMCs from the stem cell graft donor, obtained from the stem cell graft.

Written as DNA, the CDR3 is TGTGCCAGCAGCTACCCCTCGGGACTAGGGGATAACACCGGGGAGCTGTTTTTT. As protein: CASSYPSGLGDNTGELFF. This chain uses TRBV11-1 with TRBJ2-2; 8 nucleotides align to TRBD2. Losses at the gene ends were 4 bases for V and 2 bases for J; bases not matched to a gene: 12. Germline CDR1 SGHAT, CDR2 FQDESV (reference sequence). This CDR3 has 18 amino acids.